Described below is a single TCR beta chain sequence and its context. Its antigen is undetermined. Germline CDR1 reads SGHRS; CDR2 reads YFSETQ. The CDR3 is made up of 18 amino acids. V was pared by 1 base and J by 1 base, with 21 bases between. This specimen belongs to a study of OX40 agonist ivuxolimab in advanced cancers. Study-wide findings and caveats: In a subset of nonresponders, normalized T-cell clonal expansion was also low. Dose levels from 0.1 to 3.0 mg/kg saw CD4+ and CD8+ blood T cells expand clonally by week 6.

The data were produced by immunoSEQ multiplex PCR, yet TCRdb's version contains in-frame clones alone and is incomplete. Of more than 55,000 clones detected, approximately 91% appear once; the ten largest clones hold roughly 5.1%. The J gene is TRBJ2-7, the V gene TRBV5-1, with a tentative D call TRBD1 (6 bases). The clonotype comes from an adult with an advanced solid tumor such as melanoma, head and neck, liver or kidney cancer. The sample in question was CD4+ or CD8+ T cells sorted from blood, obtained in a trial of the OX40 agonist ivuxolimab. The CDR3 region has the DNA TGCGCCAGCAGCTTGTGGGGCAGTACCGGGACAAGTTCCTACGAGCAGTACTTC. It yields the protein CASSLWGSTGTSSYEQYF.